This entry lists 29 T cell receptor beta chains sequenced from one sample in a study (dated by TCRdb to between 2014 and 2016). The method was 5' RACE. Sequenced using an Illumina MiSeq. The public reads were run again by TCRdb, first through fastp at Q25 and then through MiXCR, and only productive beta chains were kept. Rows with one shared CDR3 protein collapse into an entry with the most common genes and DNA. The sample table shows fewer than 65,000 distinct CDR3 sequences, and under 35% are seen once. The leading ten clones occupy roughly 2.5% of the sample. Material: tumor-infiltrating naive CD4+ T cells sorted from the breast tumor. Read against the paper, the sample's cell subset or site label means: naive CD4+ T cells, CD4+CD45RA+CD25-. These receptors came from a female donor with breast cancer.

As concerns this clonotype: This may come from a read error, since a much larger clone is one base off. V and J are TRBV10-3 and TRBJ2-7; no firm D call. Germline lookup yields CDR1 ENHRY and CDR2 SYGVKD. The CDR3 runs 11 residues. CDR3 nucleotide sequence: TGTGCCATCAGTAAGTCTTACGAGCAGTACTTC. Its translation: CAISKSYEQYF.

This chain uses TRBV7-3 with TRBJ1-2; D call uncertain. The CDR3 runs to 13 residues. Germline CDR1 SGHTA, CDR2 FQGTGA. The germline V and J ends were trimmed by 3 bases and 6 bases, with 11 bases remaining between them. The CDR3 protein is CASSFSPTDGYTF. The DNA for the CDR3 is TGTGCCAGCAGCTTCAGCCCGACCGATGGCTACACCTTC.

The sample holds a few counts of this clonotype. The chain is built from TRBV4-2 and TRBJ1-1; D may be TRBD1 (6 bases). Per germline, CDR1 LGHNA and CDR2 YNFKEQ. The CDR3 runs 15 residues. V was clipped by 1 base and J by 4 bases, with 13 bases between them. This chain's CDR3 is CASSQVGGGGTEAFF. The CDR3 coding sequence is TGTGCCAGCAGCCAAGTTGGGGGAGGGGGCACTGAAGCTTTCTTT.

This clonotype was found once. The V and J genes are TRBV5-4 and TRBJ2-3; TRBD1 matches at 8 bases. V shed 4 bases, J shed 2 bases, and the junction held 6 bases outside the gene matches. Germline CDR1 reads SGHNT; CDR2 reads YYREEE (reference sequence). The CDR3 is 15 amino acids. The CDR3 bases are TGTGCCAGCAGCAAGGACAGGGCCCTCACAGATACGCAGTATTTT. Its translation is CASSKDRALTDTQYF.

The rearrangement uses TRBV4-1 and TRBJ2-7; 8 bases agree with TRBD2. The ends lost 4 bases at V and 2 bases at J; junction bases unmatched: 7. CDR1 is MGHRA and CDR2 is YSYEKL in the germline V gene. The CDR3 extends over 15 amino acids. The CDR3 nucleotides are TGCGCCAGCAGCCCGACTAGCGACACAGCCTACGAGCAGTACTTC. This translates into CASSPTSDTAYEQYF.

The chain has TRBV11-1 and TRBJ1-2; no clear D. This CDR3 spans 13 amino acids. From germline, CDR1 is SGHAT and CDR2 FQDESV (reference sequence). V was shortened by 5 bases and J by 5 bases, with 12 bases between the two germline ends. The CDR3 loop is CASSQLPRYGYTF. The CDR3 DNA reads as TGTGCCAGCAGCCAATTGCCCCGGTATGGCTACACCTTC.

This rearrangement joins TRBV4-1 to TRBJ1-6, with D unclear. The CDR3 contains 14 residues. Trimming took off 1 base at V and 5 bases at J, with 6 bases between the two ends. The germline V gene encodes CDR1 MGHRA and CDR2 YSYEKL. The CDR3 loop is CASSQARDNSPLHF. DNA for the CDR3: TGCGCCAGCAGCCAAGCCCGGGATAATTCACCCCTCCACTTT.

There are many counts of this clonotype. The CDR3 coding sequence is TGCGCCAGCAGCCAAGATAGGCAGGGCCCGTACAATGAGCAGTTCTTC. Amino acids: CASSQDRQGPYNEQFF. The V and J genes are TRBV4-3 and TRBJ2-1, with D possibly matching TRBD1 (5 bases). The germline V gene has CDR1 LGHNA and CDR2 YSLEER. The CDR3 spans 16 residues. V was clipped by 0 bases and J by 4 bases, with 13 bases between them.

The CDR3 protein is CASSAGLAGGPYTQYF. The CDR3 DNA follows: TGCGCCAGCAGCGCTGGACTAGCGGGAGGGCCATATACGCAGTATTTT. This sequence joins TRBV5-1 and TRBJ2-3, with 15 bases that match TRBD2. The CDR3 spans 16 residues. Germline values: CDR1 SGHRS, CDR2 YFSETQ. The V segment lost 4 bases and the J segment 7 bases; nucleotides outside the gene matches: 7.

This clonotype showed up just a few times. V usage is TRBV5-1 and J usage is TRBJ1-4, with a possible D match to TRBD1 (6 bases). V was shortened by 7 bases and J by 0 bases, with 25 bases between the two germline ends. There are 19 residues in the CDR3. CDR1 and CDR2 (germline): SGHRS, YFSETQ. The CDR3 reads CASRLGGGPSHATNEKLFF. CDR3 nucleotide sequence: TGCGCCAGCCGCCTTGGTGGGGGGCCGTCTCATGCAACTAATGAAAAACTGTTTTTT.

This clonotype was detected ten times or more. This chain joins TRBV5-1 and TRBJ2-6; a weak D match, TRBD1 (6 bases). V was clipped by 3 bases and J by 0 bases, with 13 bases between them. The CDR3 is 17 amino acids. The V gene's germline CDR1 is SGHRS and CDR2 YFSETQ. CDR3 coding DNA: TGCGCCAGCAGCTGGGGACAACAGGGCTCTGGGGCCAACGTCCTGACTTTC. Amino acids: CASSWGQQGSGANVLTF.

This chain links TRBV7-9 with TRBJ1-1; D gene unclear. The CDR3 length is 13 residues. V was clipped by 6 bases and J by 8 bases, with 16 bases between them. CDR1 SEHNR and CDR2 FQNEAQ come from the germline V gene (reference sequence). DNA for the CDR3: TGTGCCAGCAGTACAAGTTTGGTCCTCGAAGCTTTCTTT. Translated: CASSTSLVLEAFF.

This clonotype came up many times. This sequence joins TRBV7-2 and TRBJ1-2; D ambiguous. In germline, CDR1 is SGHTA, CDR2 FQGNSA. V lost 5 bases and J lost 3, with 10 bases in between. This CDR3 has 13 amino acids. CDR3 in DNA: TGTGCCAGCAGCCCCTTTGCGGACTATGGCTACACCTTC. Its protein is CASSPFADYGYTF.

This rearrangement joins TRBV25-1 to TRBJ2-1; 9 bases fit TRBD2. Germline CDR1 MGHDK, CDR2 SYGVNS. Losses at the gene ends were 6 bases for V and 5 bases for J; bases not matched to a gene: 8. The CDR3 runs 15 residues. This CDR3 is CASRTSGRDNNEQFF. The CDR3 nucleotides read TGTGCCAGCAGAACTAGCGGGCGAGACAACAATGAGCAGTTCTTC.

The chain couples TRBV12-3 or TRBV12-4 to TRBJ2-5; D is possibly TRBD1 or TRBD2 (5 bases each). The CDR3 covers 15 residues. The V gene lost 10 bases and the J gene lost 4 bases, with 22 bases spanning the gap. CDR3 protein: CATSAPSAGRETQYF. The CDR3 DNA is TGTGCCACGAGCGCACCCTCGGCAGGGAGAGAGACCCAGTACTTC.

The chain uses TRBV12-3 or TRBV12-4 and TRBJ2-5, with 10 bases fitting TRBD1. Trimming removed 1 base from V and 5 bases from J; junction bases left unmatched: 28. The length of the CDR3 is 23 residues. In DNA form, the CDR3 reads TGTGCCAGCAGTTTAGGGCCTCTGGGACAGGGGATCTTAGGGTCAACTAAGGAGGAGACCCAGTACTTC. It codes for CASSLGPLGQGILGSTKEETQYF.

This clonotype is labeled as medium-sized. This CDR3 reads CASSSRSWGGEQYF. The CDR3 DNA reads TGTGCCAGCAGCTCACGGAGTTGGGGAGGCGAGCAGTACTTC. V usage is TRBV9 and J usage is TRBJ2-7; D perhaps matches TRBD2 (6 bases). The V gene's germline CDR1 is SGDLS and CDR2 YYNGEE. V shed 4 bases and J shed 6 bases, with 17 bases lying between them. The CDR3 totals 14 residues.

V and J are TRBV11-2 and TRBJ1-1, with TRBD1 matching over 10 bases. The CDR3 covers 13 residues. Germline-derived CDR1 and CDR2 are SGHAT and FQNNGV. V trimming: 5 bases; J trimming: 4 bases; junction bases outside the gene matches: 1. CDR3 residues: CASSGDRGTEAFF. DNA for the CDR3: TGTGCCAGCAGCGGGGACAGGGGCACTGAAGCTTTCTTT.

J is TRBJ2-2 and V is TRBV5-4; no clear D. The CDR3 is 12 amino acids. The V end was cut by 3 bases, the J end by 6 bases, with 6 bases between. Germline CDR1 is SGHNT and CDR2 is YYREEE (reference sequence). CDR3 in DNA: TGTGCCAGCAGCTCTGTGGCCGGGGAGCTGTTTTTT. Encoded protein: CASSSVAGELFF.

The chain is built from TRBV7-3 and TRBJ1-2; D is perhaps TRBD1 (6 bases). The germline CDR1 and CDR2 sequences are SGHTA and FQGTGA. The CDR3 extends over 14 amino acids. V was pared by 10 bases and J by 6 bases, with 21 bases between. In DNA, the CDR3 is TGTGCCACCGCCCAGACCTCAGGGGTGGATGGCTACACCTTC. Protein sequence: CATAQTSGVDGYTF.

The chain joins TRBV6-2 or TRBV6-3 to TRBJ2-1; 16 nucleotides match TRBD2. The V segment lost 5 bases and the J segment 2 bases; nucleotides outside the gene matches: 3. The length of the CDR3 is 17 residues. Germline CDR1 is MNHEY and CDR2 is SVGEGT. CDR3 coding DNA: TGTGCCAGCAGTGACGGGACTAGCGGGGGGGCCTACAATGAGCAGTTCTTC. Its translation is CASSDGTSGGAYNEQFF.

For this clonotype: One end of the junction varies from germline; a read error may be responsible. V gene TRBV7-6 combines with J gene TRBJ2-1; 11 bases match TRBD2. The CDR3 covers 15 residues. CDR1 SGHVS and CDR2 FNYEAQ come from the germline V gene. The CDR3 is CAGSSQLAGVNEQFF. The CDR3 nucleotides are TGTGCCGGCAGCTCCCAACTAGCGGGAGTTAATGAGCAGTTCTTC.

This clonotype was seen a few times. CDR3 sequence: CASSDRGETQYF. The DNA of the CDR3 is TGTGCCAGCAGCGACAGGGGTGAGACCCAGTACTTC. The J gene is TRBJ2-5, the V gene TRBV6-1; 8 bases map to TRBD1. CDR3 length equals 12 residues. V dropped 6 bases and J dropped 5; count of bases not matched to a gene: 2. Looked up from germline, CDR1 is MNHNS and CDR2 is SASEGT.

The V call is TRBV18, the J call TRBJ1-2; TRBD1 aligns across 9 bases. Looked up from germline, CDR1 is KGHSH and CDR2 is LQKENI. This CDR3 is 15 amino acids long. J lost 5 bases, V lost 3 bases, and 7 bases had no gene match. In DNA form, the CDR3 reads TGTGCCAGCTCACCCCGGGGACAGGGAATGTATGGCTACACCTTC. Amino acids: CASSPRGQGMYGYTF.

This chain connects TRBV6-5 to TRBJ2-3; the D gene is possibly TRBD1 (6 bases). V was clipped by 5 bases and J by 2 bases, with 11 bases between them. The germline gives CDR1 MNHEY, CDR2 SVGAGI. The CDR3 has 14 residues. CDR3: CASSIGQNTDTQYF. The DNA for the CDR3 is TGTGCCAGCAGTATCGGACAGAACACAGATACGCAGTATTTT.

This clonotype appeared a single time. Given a much more abundant clone one base away, this may be a read error. This chain connects TRBV5-1 to TRBJ1-6; 8 bases line up with TRBD1. Germline V gene lookup returns CDR1 SGHRS and CDR2 YFSETQ. This CDR3 is built from 15 residues. Written as DNA, the CDR3 is TGCGCCAACAGCTTACCAGGGACAGGCAATTCACCCCTCCACTTT. This codes for CANSLPGTGNSPLHF.

This clonotype was counted once. The V call is TRBV12-3 or TRBV12-4, the J call TRBJ2-2; possible D gene TRBD1, 7 bases. The CDR3 totals 16 residues. The V gene lost 5 bases and the J gene lost 5 bases, with 18 bases spanning the gap. CDR3 loop: CASSPEQGGRTGELFF. The CDR3 nucleotides are TGTGCCAGCAGTCCTGAGCAGGGGGGTAGAACCGGGGAGCTGTTTTTT.

V usage is TRBV6-1 and J usage is TRBJ2-2, with D perhaps assigned TRBD1 or TRBD2 (6 bases each). The germline gives CDR1 MNHNS, CDR2 SASEGT. V dropped 6 bases and J dropped 2 bases, with 16 bases sitting between them. The CDR3 is made up of 16 amino acids. CDR3: CASRPVKGGNTGELFF. In nucleotides, the CDR3 is TGTGCCAGCAGACCCGTGAAGGGGGGAAACACCGGGGAGCTGTTTTTT.

Comments on this clonotype: The conserved phenylalanine or tryptophan is not found at the CDR3 terminus, so this likely reflects a read error. The rearrangement uses TRBV12-3 or TRBV12-4 and TRBJ2-7, with 10 bases lining up with TRBD2. After removal of 4 bases from V and 3 bases from J, the junction contained 9 bases not matched to a gene. The CDR3 is made up of 16 amino acids. The CDR3 DNA reads as TGTGCCAGCAGTTCCCCCCTAGCGGGAGTAGGCTACGAGCAGTACTCC. Its protein product is CASSSPLAGVGYEQYS.